A selection of T cell receptor beta chains follows, all from one sample in a study of control samples from healthy donors and cancer patients. Libraries were prepared by immunoSEQ multiplex PCR; TCRdb keeps only in-frame clonotypes and omits some of them. This table has roughly 200,000 clones, roughly 94% appearing once. Sequenced input: blood. These receptors originate from a man in his forties or fifties in good health. The CDR3 runs from the conserved cysteine through the conserved F or W. A D gene is named only where the DNA matches it firmly. A row's size may be missing; if present it is once, few, many or a size class.

>-|TRBV5-1|TRBJ2-3|-
CASSLTLSTDTQYF
TGCGCCAGCAGCTTAACACTGAGCACAGATACGCAGTATTTT
>-|TRBV7-6|TRBJ1-2|-
CASSLAGGVDGYTF
TGTGCCAGCAGCTTAGCCGGAGGGGTGGATGGCTACACCTTC
>-|TRBV2|TRBJ1-1|-
CASSDFSGTEAFF
TGTGCCAGCAGTGACTTTAGCGGGACTGAAGCTTTCTTT
>-|TRBV25-1|TRBJ2-2|-
CASSQRGVIGELFF
TGTGCCAGCAGCCAAAGAGGGGTAATCGGGGAGCTGTTTTTT
>-|TRBV5-4|TRBJ2-1|few
CASSLQGTYNEQFF
TGTGCCAGCAGCTTGCAGGGGACCTACAATGAGCAGTTCTTC
>-|TRBV6-1|TRBJ1-6|-
CASSAPGRPGNSPLHF
TGTGCCAGCAGTGCACCGGGCCGGCCCGGTAATTCACCCCTCCACTTT
>-|TRBV14|TRBJ2-7|-
CASSQDRGISDEQYF
TGTGCCAGCAGCCAAGATCGGGGTATTAGCGACGAGCAGTACTTC
>-|TRBV14|TRBJ1-5|-
CASSQGWDQPQHF
TGTGCCAGCAGCCAGGGCTGGGATCAGCCCCAGCATTTT
>-|TRBV6-1|TRBJ2-1|-
CASSEAGVSYNEQFF
TGTGCCAGCAGTGAAGCAGGGGTGTCCTACAATGAGCAGTTCTTC
>TRBD1|TRBV2|TRBJ1-6|few
CASSQGADSPLHF
TGTGCCAGCAGCCAGGGGGCTGATTCACCCCTCCACTTT
>TRBD2|TRBV7-2|TRBJ2-3|-
CASSAPPGGMADTQYF
TGTGCCAGCAGCGCCCCCCCGGGGGGGATGGCAGATACGCAGTATTTT
>-|TRBV11-1|TRBJ1-1|-
CASSSQSDTEAFF
TGTGCCAGCAGCTCCCAGAGTGACACTGAAGCTTTCTTT
>-|TRBV7-2|TRBJ2-5|once
CASTPWGLQETQYF
TGTGCCAGCACCCCTTGGGGCCTCCAAGAGACCCAGTACTTC
>-|TRBV28|TRBJ1-2|-
CASSLAAYGYTF
TGTGCCAGCAGTTTGGCAGCCTATGGCTACACCTTC
>-|TRBV10-3|TRBJ1-2|-
CATGGSKTPNYGYTF
TGTGCCACCGGGGGCAGTAAAACGCCTAACTATGGCTACACCTTC
>-|TRBV2|TRBJ2-5|-
CASSDRPGTGETQYF
TGTGCCAGCAGTGACAGGCCGGGGACGGGGGAGACCCAGTACTTC
>-|TRBV5-5|TRBJ1-4|-
CASRPAPGGYEKLFF
TGTGCCAGCAGGCCAGCCCCCGGCGGATACGAAAAACTGTTTTTT
>TRBD1|TRBV24-1|TRBJ2-3|-
CATSEPMTGDGTDTQYF
TGTGCCACCAGTGAGCCCATGACAGGGGATGGCACAGATACGCAGTATTTT
>TRBD1|TRBV5-1|TRBJ1-6|-
CASSLGQGRGSPLHF
TGCGCCAGCAGCTTGGGACAGGGAAGAGGTTCACCCCTCCACTTT
>-|TRBV7-2|TRBJ1-1|few
CASSYRRSYTEAFF
TGTGCCAGCAGTTACCGACGGTCTTACACTGAAGCTTTCTTT
>TRBD2|TRBV10-1|TRBJ2-3|-
CASSSAPGLASDTQYF
TGCGCCAGCTCCTCAGCCCCGGGACTAGCCTCAGATACGCAGTATTTT
>-|TRBV5-6|TRBJ1-2|-
CASSLGQLFYGYTF
TGTGCCAGCAGCTTGGGGCAGTTGTTCTATGGCTACACCTTC
>-|TRBV12-3/TRBV12-4|TRBJ2-4|-
CASSLVVVDIQYF
TGTGCCAGCAGTTTAGTCGTAGTTGACATTCAGTACTTC
>TRBD2|TRBV2|TRBJ2-7|-
CASNQGLAGFNEQYF
TGTGCCAGCAACCAGGGACTAGCGGGGTTCAACGAGCAGTACTTC
>-|TRBV27|TRBJ2-1|-
CASRNKWGADEQFF
TGTGCCAGCAGGAATAAGTGGGGGGCAGATGAGCAGTTCTTC
>-|TRBV18|TRBJ1-5|-
CASSPGGNQPQHF
TGTGCCAGCTCACCGGGAGGGAATCAGCCCCAGCATTTT
>TRBD1|TRBV18|TRBJ1-5|-
CASSAGQVNNQPQHF
TGTGCCAGCTCAGCCGGACAGGTGAATAATCAGCCCCAGCATTTT
>-|TRBV30|TRBJ1-4|-
CAWRVWEKLFF
TGTGCCTGGAGAGTTTGGGAAAAACTGTTTTTT
>-|TRBV25-1|TRBJ1-2|-
CASSVGFGGYTF
TGTGCCAGCAGTGTAGGGTTTGGTGGCTACACCTTC
>-|TRBV7-8|TRBJ1-4|-
CASSRSGNEKLFF
TGTGCCAGCAGCCGAAGTGGGAATGAAAAACTGTTTTTT
>TRBD1|TRBV9|TRBJ1-5|-
CASSDGGQSNQPQHF
TGTGCCAGCAGCGACGGGGGACAGAGCAATCAGCCCCAGCATTTT
>TRBD1|TRBV4-1|TRBJ2-1|-
CASSRDRGIGEQFF
TGCGCCAGTTCGCGGGACAGGGGGATTGGTGAGCAGTTCTTC
>-|TRBV7-9|TRBJ2-1|-
CASASGRPDEQFF
TGTGCCAGCGCGTCAGGGCGGCCCGATGAGCAGTTCTTC
>-|TRBV7-8|TRBJ1-2|-
CASSFEGRDYGYTF
TGTGCCAGCAGCTTCGAGGGTAGGGACTATGGCTACACCTTC
>TRBD1|TRBV30|TRBJ1-2|-
CAWSVRRGQGYTF
TGTGCCTGGAGTGTACGCAGGGGGCAAGGCTACACCTTC
>-|TRBV29-1|TRBJ1-2|-
CSVGSDGYTF
TGCAGCGTTGGCTCGGATGGCTACACCTTC
>TRBD1|TRBV7-7|TRBJ2-1|-
CASSLAVGGDEQFF
TGTGCCAGCAGCTTAGCGGTAGGGGGCGATGAGCAGTTCTTC
>-|TRBV28|TRBJ1-1|-
CASSSNLGHKAFF
TGTGCCAGCAGTTCTAATCTGGGACACAAAGCTTTCTTT
>-|TRBV28|TRBJ1-3|-
CASGAGGISGNTIYF
TGTGCCAGCGGGGCGGGGGGGATTTCTGGAAACACCATATATTTT
>-|TRBV16|TRBJ2-5|-
CASSHIDTRQETQYF
TGTGCCAGCAGCCATATAGACACGAGACAAGAGACCCAGTACTTC
>TRBD1|TRBV7-9|TRBJ1-6|-
CASSGGTGTSPLHF
TGTGCCAGCAGTGGAGGGACAGGGACTTCACCCCTCCACTTT
>-|TRBV3-1/TRBV3-2|TRBJ1-3|once
CASSLNPGNTIYF
TGTGCCAGCAGCCTCAACCCGGGAAACACCATATATTTT
>TRBD2|TRBV11-3|TRBJ2-3|-
CASSLTSGGQDTQYF
TGTGCCAGCAGCCTCACTAGCGGCGGTCAGGATACGCAGTATTTT
>-|TRBV3-1/TRBV3-2|TRBJ2-7|-
CASSQDDRDSYEQYF
TGTGCCAGCAGCCAAGATGACCGAGACTCCTACGAGCAGTACTTC
>TRBD1|TRBV5-4|TRBJ1-2|-
CASSSGTGGIAYGYTF
TGTGCCAGCAGCTCCGGGACAGGGGGTATCGCATATGGCTACACCTTC